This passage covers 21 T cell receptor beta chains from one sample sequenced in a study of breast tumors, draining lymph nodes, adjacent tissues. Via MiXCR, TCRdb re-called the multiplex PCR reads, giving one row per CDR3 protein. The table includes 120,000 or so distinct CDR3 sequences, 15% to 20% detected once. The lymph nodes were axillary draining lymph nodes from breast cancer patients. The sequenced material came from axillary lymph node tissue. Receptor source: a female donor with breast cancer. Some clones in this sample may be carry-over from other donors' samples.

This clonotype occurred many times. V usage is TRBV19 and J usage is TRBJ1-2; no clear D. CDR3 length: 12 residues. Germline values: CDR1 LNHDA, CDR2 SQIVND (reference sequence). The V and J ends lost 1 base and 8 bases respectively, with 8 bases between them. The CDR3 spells CASSIGRTGYTF. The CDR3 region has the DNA TGTGCCAGTAGTATAGGAAGGACGGGCTACACCTTC. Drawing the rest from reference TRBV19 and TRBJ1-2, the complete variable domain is DGGITQSPKYLFRKEGQNVTLSCEQNLNHDAMYWYRQDPGQGLRLIYYSQIVNDFQKGDIAEGYSVSREKKESFPLTVTSAQKNPTAFYLCASSIGRTGYTFGSGTRLTVV.

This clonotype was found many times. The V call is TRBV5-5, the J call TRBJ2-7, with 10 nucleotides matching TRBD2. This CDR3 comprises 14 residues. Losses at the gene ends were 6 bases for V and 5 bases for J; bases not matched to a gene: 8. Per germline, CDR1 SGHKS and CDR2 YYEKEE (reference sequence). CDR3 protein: CASTITGTSDEQYF. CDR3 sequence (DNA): TGTGCCAGCACCATAACCGGGACTAGCGACGAGCAGTACTTC.

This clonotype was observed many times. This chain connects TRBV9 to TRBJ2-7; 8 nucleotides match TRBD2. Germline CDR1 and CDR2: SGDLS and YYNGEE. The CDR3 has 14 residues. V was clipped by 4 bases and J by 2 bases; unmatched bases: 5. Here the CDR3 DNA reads TGTGCCAGCAGCCTGGGACTAGGAACCTACGAGCAGTACTTC. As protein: CASSLGLGTYEQYF. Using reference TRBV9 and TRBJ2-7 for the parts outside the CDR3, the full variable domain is DSGVTQTPKHLITATGQRVTLRCSPRSGDLSVYWYQQSLDQGLQFLIQYYNGEERAKGNILERFSAQQFPDLHSELNLSSLELGDSALYFCASSLGLGTYEQYFGPGTRLTVT.

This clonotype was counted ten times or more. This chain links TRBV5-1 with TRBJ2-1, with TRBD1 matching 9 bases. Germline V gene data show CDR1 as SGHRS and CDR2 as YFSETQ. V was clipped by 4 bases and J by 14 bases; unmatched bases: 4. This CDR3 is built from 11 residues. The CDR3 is CASSPGDREFF. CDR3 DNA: TGCGCCAGCAGCCCGGGGGACAGGGAGTTCTTC.

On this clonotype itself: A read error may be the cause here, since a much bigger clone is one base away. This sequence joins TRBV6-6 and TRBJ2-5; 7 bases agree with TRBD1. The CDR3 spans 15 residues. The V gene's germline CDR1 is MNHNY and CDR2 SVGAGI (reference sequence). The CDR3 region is CASSYFSGQREAQYF. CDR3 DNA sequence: TGTGCCAGCAGTTACTTTTCGGGACAGCGAGAGGCCCAGTACTTC.

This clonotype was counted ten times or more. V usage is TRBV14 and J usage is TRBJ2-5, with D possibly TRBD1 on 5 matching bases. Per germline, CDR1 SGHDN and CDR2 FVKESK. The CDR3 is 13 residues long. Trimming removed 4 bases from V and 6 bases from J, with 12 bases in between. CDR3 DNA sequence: TGTGCCAGCAGCCCAGGGATTGGGCAGACCCAGTACTTC. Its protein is CASSPGIGQTQYF.

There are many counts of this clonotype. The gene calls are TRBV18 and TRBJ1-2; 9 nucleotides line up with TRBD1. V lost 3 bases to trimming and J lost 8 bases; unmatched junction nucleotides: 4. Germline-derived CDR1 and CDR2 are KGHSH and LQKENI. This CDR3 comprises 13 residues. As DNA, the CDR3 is TGTGCCAGCTCACCGGACAGGGGCGTAGGCTACACCTTC. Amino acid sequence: CASSPDRGVGYTF.

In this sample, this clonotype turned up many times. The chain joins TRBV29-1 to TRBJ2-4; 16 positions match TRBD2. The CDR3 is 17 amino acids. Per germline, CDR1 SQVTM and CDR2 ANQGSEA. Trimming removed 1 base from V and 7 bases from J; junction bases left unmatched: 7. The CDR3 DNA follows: TGCAGCGTTGAAGGGGGGACTAGCGGGAGGGCAGGGAACATTCAGTACTTC. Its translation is CSVEGGTSGRAGNIQYF. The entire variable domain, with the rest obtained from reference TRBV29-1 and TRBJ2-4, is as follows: SAVISQKPSRDICQRGTSLTIQCQVDSQVTMMFWYRQQPGQSLTLIATANQGSEATYESGFVIDKFPISRPNLTFSTLTVSNMSPEDSSIYLCSVEGGTSGRAGNIQYFGAGTRLSVL.

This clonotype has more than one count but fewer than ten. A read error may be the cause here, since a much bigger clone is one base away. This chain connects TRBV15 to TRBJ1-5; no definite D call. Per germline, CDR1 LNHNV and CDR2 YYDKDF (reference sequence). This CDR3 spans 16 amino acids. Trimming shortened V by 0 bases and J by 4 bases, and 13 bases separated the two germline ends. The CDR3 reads CATSREGGPTNQPQHF. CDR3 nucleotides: TGTGCCACCAGCAGAGAGGGCGGGCCAACTAATCAGCCCCAGCATTTT.

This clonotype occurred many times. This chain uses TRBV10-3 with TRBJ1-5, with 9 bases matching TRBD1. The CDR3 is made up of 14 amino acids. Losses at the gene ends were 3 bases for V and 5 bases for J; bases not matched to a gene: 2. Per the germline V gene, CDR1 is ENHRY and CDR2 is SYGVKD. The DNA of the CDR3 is TGTGCCATCAGTGAAAGGGACAGGGATCAGCCCCAGCATTTT. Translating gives CAISERDRDQPQHF.

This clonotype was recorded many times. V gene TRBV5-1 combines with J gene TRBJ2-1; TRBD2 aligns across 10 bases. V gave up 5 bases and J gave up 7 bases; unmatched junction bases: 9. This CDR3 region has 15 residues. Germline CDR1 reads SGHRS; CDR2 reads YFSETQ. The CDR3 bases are TGCGCCAGCAGTTCCGCTAGCGGGGGATTTAATGAGCAGTTCTTC. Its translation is CASSSASGGFNEQFF. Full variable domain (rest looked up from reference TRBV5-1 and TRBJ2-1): KAGVTQTPRYLIKTRGQQVTLSCSPISGHRSVSWYQQTPGQGLQFLFEYFSETQRNKGNFPGRFSGRQFSNSRSEMNVSTLELGDSALYLCASSSASGGFNEQFFGPGTRLTVL.

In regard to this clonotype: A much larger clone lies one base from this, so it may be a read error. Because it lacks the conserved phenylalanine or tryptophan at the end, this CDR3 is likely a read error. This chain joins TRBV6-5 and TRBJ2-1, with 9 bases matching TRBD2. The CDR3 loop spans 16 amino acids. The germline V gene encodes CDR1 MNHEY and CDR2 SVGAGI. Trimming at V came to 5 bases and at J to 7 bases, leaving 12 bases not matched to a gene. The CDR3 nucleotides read TGTGCCAGCAGTACTATTAGCGGGAGTAGGATAAATGAGCAGTTCCTC. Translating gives CASSTISGSRINEQFL.

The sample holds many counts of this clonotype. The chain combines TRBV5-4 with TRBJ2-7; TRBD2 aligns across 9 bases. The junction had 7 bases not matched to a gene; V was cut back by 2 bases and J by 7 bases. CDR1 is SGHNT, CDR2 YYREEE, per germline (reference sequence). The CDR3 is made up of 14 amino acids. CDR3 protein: CASSFQAGGGEQYF. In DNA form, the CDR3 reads TGTGCCAGCAGCTTTCAAGCGGGAGGTGGGGAGCAGTACTTC.

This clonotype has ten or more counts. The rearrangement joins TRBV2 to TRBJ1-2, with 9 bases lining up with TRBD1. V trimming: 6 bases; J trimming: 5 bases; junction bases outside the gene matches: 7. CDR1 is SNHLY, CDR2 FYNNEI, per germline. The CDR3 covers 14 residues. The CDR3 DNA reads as TGTGCCAGCAGCGGGACAGGGTCGGGTTATGGCTACACCTTC. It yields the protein CASSGTGSGYGYTF.

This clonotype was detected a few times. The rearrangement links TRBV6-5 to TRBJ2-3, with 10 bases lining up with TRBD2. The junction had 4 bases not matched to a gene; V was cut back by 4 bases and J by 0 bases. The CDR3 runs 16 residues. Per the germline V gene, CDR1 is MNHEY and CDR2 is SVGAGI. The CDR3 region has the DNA TGTGCCAGCAGTTCGAAGCGGGGGGGAAGCACAGATACGCAGTATTTT. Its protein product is CASSSKRGGSTDTQYF.

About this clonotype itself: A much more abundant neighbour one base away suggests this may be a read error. CDR3: CSVGRGNQPQHF. The CDR3 DNA is TGCAGTGTCGGCAGGGGGAATCAGCCCCAGCATTTT. This chain connects TRBV20-1 to TRBJ1-5; 7 bases match TRBD1. This CDR3 is 12 amino acids long. J was trimmed by 4 bases and V by 7 bases; bases with no gene match: 4. Germline assignment: CDR1 DFQATT and CDR2 SNEGSKA (reference sequence).

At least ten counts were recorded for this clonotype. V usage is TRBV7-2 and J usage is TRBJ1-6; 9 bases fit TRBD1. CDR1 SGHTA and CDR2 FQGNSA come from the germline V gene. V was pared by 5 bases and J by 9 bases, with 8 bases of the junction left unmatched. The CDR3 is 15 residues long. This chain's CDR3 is CASSVRQGQGSPLHF. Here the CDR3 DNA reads TGTGCCAGCAGCGTTAGACAGGGACAGGGTTCACCCCTCCACTTT.

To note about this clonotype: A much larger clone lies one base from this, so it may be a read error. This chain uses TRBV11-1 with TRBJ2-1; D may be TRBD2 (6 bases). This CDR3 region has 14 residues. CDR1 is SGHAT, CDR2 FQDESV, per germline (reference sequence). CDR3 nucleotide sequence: TGTGCCAGCAGCTGGGGGGTTCTATACAGTGAGCAGTTCTTC. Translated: CASSWGVLYSEQFF.

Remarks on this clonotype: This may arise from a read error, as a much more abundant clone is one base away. The CDR3 nucleotides read TGTGCCAGCGGCTTGCGGCGGGAGCAATACAATGAGCAGTTCTTC. As protein: CASGLRREQYNEQFF. The gene calls are TRBV7-9 and TRBJ2-1; 7 bases fit TRBD2. This CDR3 has 15 residues. Germline V gene lookup returns CDR1 SEHNR and CDR2 FQNEAQ (reference sequence).

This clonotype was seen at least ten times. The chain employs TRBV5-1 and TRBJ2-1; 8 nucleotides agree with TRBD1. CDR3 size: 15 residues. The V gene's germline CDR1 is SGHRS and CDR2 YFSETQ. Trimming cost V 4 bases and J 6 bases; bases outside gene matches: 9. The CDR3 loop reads CASSTGQANINEQFF. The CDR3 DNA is TGCGCCAGCAGCACGGGACAGGCTAACATCAATGAGCAGTTCTTC.

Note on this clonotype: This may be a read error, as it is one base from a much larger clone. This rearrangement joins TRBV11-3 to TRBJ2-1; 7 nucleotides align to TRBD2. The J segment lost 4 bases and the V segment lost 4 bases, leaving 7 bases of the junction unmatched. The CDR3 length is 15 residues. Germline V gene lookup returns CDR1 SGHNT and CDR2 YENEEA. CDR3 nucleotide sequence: TGTGCCAGCAGCTCAGGTGGGGGACTATACAATGAGCAGTTCTTC. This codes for CASSSGGGLYNEQFF.